The source of this T cell receptor (beta chain) is a study of blood T cell repertoires in COVID-19 (dated by TCRdb to the early 2020s). Background on the whole study: Collaborator samples came from the United States, Italy and Spain and covered acute and convalescent phases of COVID-19. The repertoires were made available in a free public database intended to serve as a resource for research on the immune response to SARS-CoV-2. Subjects who had been exposed to COVID-19, were actively infected with it, or had recovered from it provided the deeply sampled blood TCRbeta repertoires that made up the dataset. Where HLA class I and class II types were available, the types were taken from metadata supplied by the sample provider, not from assay-based typing. A de-identified subject ID, COVID-19 status, age in years and sex were almost always included in the sample metadata. The prospective study material was composed of cDNA or gDNA derived from T cells, B-cell-depleted T cells, or PBMCs. Samples were obtained from the ongoing ImmuneRACE study (first 160 participants) and from 1,254 subjects provided by 6 global collaborators.

The research as a whole found: The quantity of clinical and demographic metadata differed by source and by participant and was supplied without curation.

As for this clone: The antigen it binds to is not known. Qualities for individual bases were not recorded, and no much larger clone is one base off.

TCRbeta CDR3 regions were amplified from genomic DNA using the immunoSEQ Assay, a bias-controlled multiplex PCR. The study's processing was this. Nucleated cell counts per sample were estimated from amplification of reference gene primers within the assay. To quantify the absolute abundance of each unique TCRbeta CDR3 rearrangement, sequence reads were collapsed and filtered. For each sample, productive Simpson clonality was calculated as the square root of Simpson's diversity index over productive rearrangements. Not all clones reach the TCRdb copy of this immuneACCESS table, which keeps in-frame sequences only. Checked studies attribute under half of the gap to unresolved V genes and leave the rest unexplained. The DNA gave D and trimming, while V, J and clone size come from that table. This sample is represented by approximately 100,000 clones; roughly 72% of them were singletons. Of the sample, about 5.9% falls within the top ten clones.

V lost 9 bases and J lost 3 bases; the stretch between them is 16 bases long. CDR1 and CDR2 (MDHEN, SYDVKM) derive from the germline V gene. From the cysteine up to the phenylalanine, the CDR3 has a length of 14 residues. The kept DNA is CDR3 alone, 42 bases in frame from the first base. Collaborating institutions collected whole blood in K2EDTA tubes following their own protocols. For TCRbeta analysis, collaborator samples were shipped as frozen whole blood, as isolated PBMCs, or as DNA extracted from either sample type. The chain couples TRBV28 to TRBJ2-3; TRBD2 is perhaps the D gene, given 5 matching bases. The source is a man aged 80 or over with acute or convalescent COVID-19. Sequenced input: peripheral blood. The CDR3 region: CASTNVRVTDTQYF. The DNA reads TGTGCCAGTACCAACGTGAGGGTGACAGATACGCAGTATTTT.